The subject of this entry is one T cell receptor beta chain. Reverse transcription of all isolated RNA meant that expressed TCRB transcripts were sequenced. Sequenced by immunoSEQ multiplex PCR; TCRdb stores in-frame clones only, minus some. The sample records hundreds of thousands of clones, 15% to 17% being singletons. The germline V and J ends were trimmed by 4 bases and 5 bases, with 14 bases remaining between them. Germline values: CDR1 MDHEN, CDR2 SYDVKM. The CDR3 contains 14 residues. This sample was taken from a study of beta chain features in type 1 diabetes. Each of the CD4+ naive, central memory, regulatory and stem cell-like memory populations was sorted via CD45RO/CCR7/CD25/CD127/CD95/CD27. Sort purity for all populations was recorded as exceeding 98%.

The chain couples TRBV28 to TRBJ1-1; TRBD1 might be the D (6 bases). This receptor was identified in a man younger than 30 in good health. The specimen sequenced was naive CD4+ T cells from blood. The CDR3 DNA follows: TGTGCCAGCAGTTATGGGGGACAAGGAACTGAAGCTTTCTTT. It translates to CASSYGGQGTEAFF.